The next 31 T cell receptor beta chains were all read from a single sample in a study of shared clonotypes between healthy human individuals. Measured with immunoSEQ multiplex PCR; TCRdb has only the in-frame clones, and not every one. Seen here are 950,000 to 1,300,000 clones, around 75% observed once, and the top ten hold nearly 1.5%. The source material was memory CD4+ T cells sorted from blood. Subset: CD45RA-negative fraction. The receptors come from a man between 18 and 35 years old in good health.

The V call is TRBV10-2, the J call TRBJ2-7; TRBD2 might be the D (6 bases). Looked up from germline, CDR1 is WSHSY and CDR2 is SAAADI. The CDR3 sequence is 14 residues long. Between the trimmed V and J ends, which lost 6 bases and 1 base, there was a span of 13 bases. The CDR3 region is CASRAGTLSYEQYF. CDR3 DNA: TGCGCCAGCAGAGCCGGGACTCTTTCCTACGAGCAGTACTTC.

The chain uses TRBV5-6 and TRBJ1-2; maybe TRBD1 (5 bases). Germline V gene lookup returns CDR1 SGHDT and CDR2 YYEEEE. Trimming shortened V by 0 bases and J by 2 bases, and 14 bases separated the two germline ends. The CDR3 spans 16 residues. The CDR3 DNA reads as TGTGCCAGCAGCTTGGTGCAGGGCCTCTACAACTATGGCTACACCTTC. Translation gives CASSLVQGLYNYGYTF.

The chain joins TRBV15 to TRBJ1-5; D might be TRBD1 (5 bases). This CDR3 has 16 amino acids. V was pared by 0 bases and J by 2 bases, with 11 bases between. Germline V CDR1 and CDR2: LNHNV, YYDKDF (reference sequence). CDR3 coding DNA: TGTGCCACCAGCAGAGATAAAGGGGCGGGCAATCAGCCCCAGCATTTT. Translated, it gives CATSRDKGAGNQPQHF.

This clone was seen once. This chain links TRBV15 with TRBJ1-1, with TRBD1 identical over 8 bases. Germline V gene data show CDR1 as LNHNV and CDR2 as YYDKDF (reference sequence). The CDR3 is made up of 13 amino acids. V was clipped by 6 bases and J by 4 bases; unmatched bases: 4. CDR3 sequence (DNA): TGTGCCACCAGAACCCAGGGGGCCACTGAAGCTTTCTTT. It specifies CATRTQGATEAFF.

The chain has TRBV10-3 and TRBJ1-1; 8 bases map to TRBD1. The ends lost 6 bases at V and 11 bases at J; junction bases unmatched: 11. Germline CDR1 is ENHRY and CDR2 is SYGVKD. The CDR3 sequence is 13 residues long. The CDR3 DNA follows: TGTGCCATCAGAGCATCGACAGGGGCGGAGGCTTTCTTT. Translated: CAIRASTGAEAFF.

This clone was detected only a few times. The CDR3 coding sequence is TGTGCCAGCTGGGACGGGACAGCCTCCTACGAGCAGTACTTC. This translates into CASWDGTASYEQYF. This chain connects TRBV6-6 to TRBJ2-7; 7 nucleotides align to TRBD1. The CDR3 loop spans 14 amino acids. Germline V gene lookup returns CDR1 MNHNY and CDR2 SVGAGI (reference sequence). V dropped 8 bases and J dropped 0; count of bases not matched to a gene: 7.

Ten or more counts support this clone. This chain uses TRBV27 with TRBJ1-6; TRBD1 is a possible D gene (5 bases). V was clipped by 3 bases and J by 7 bases, with 19 bases between them. CDR3 size: 17 residues. From germline, CDR1 is MNHEY and CDR2 SMNVEV (reference sequence). DNA for the CDR3: TGTGCCAGCAGTTTCCTTCATTCTTGGGGGGGAAATTCACCCCTCCACTTT. It specifies CASSFLHSWGGNSPLHF.

J is TRBJ2-5 and V is TRBV10-1; 11 bases map to TRBD2. This CDR3 has 17 residues. Losses at the gene ends were 5 bases for V and 1 base for J; bases not matched to a gene: 9. Germline CDR1 and CDR2: WNHNN and SYGVQD (reference sequence). The CDR3 protein is CASSNLLAGDLQETQYF. As DNA, the CDR3 is TGCGCCAGCAGTAATCTACTAGCGGGGGACCTCCAAGAGACCCAGTACTTC.

Comments on this clone: This same CDR3 is encoded by further DNA sequences in the sample. The V call is TRBV6-5, the J call TRBJ1-5; D unresolved. The CDR3 length is 13 residues. Trimming took off 2 bases at V and 4 bases at J, with 6 bases between the two ends. In germline, CDR1 is MNHEY, CDR2 SVGAGI. The CDR3 nucleotides read TGTGCCAGCAGTTACGACGGAAATCAGCCCCAGCATTTT. This sequence encodes CASSYDGNQPQHF.

J is TRBJ1-1 and V is TRBV6-1; D perhaps matches TRBD1 (6 bases). Trimming took off 7 bases at V and 1 base at J, with 16 bases between the two ends. The CDR3 runs to 15 residues. Germline CDR1 reads MNHNS; CDR2 reads SASEGT. Here the CDR3 DNA reads TGTGCCAGCACCCTTACGGGACACCAGAACACTGAAGCTTTCTTT. This sequence encodes CASTLTGHQNTEAFF.

In regard to this clone: Different DNA sequences within this sample yield the same CDR3. This chain connects TRBV6-5 to TRBJ2-7, with 9 nucleotides matching TRBD2. V trimming: 6 bases; J trimming: 7 bases; junction bases outside the gene matches: 1. This CDR3 is built from 11 residues. Germline loops: CDR1 MNHEY, CDR2 SVGAGI. The CDR3 loop is CASRLAGEQYF. CDR3 DNA sequence: TGTGCCAGCAGACTAGCGGGTGAGCAGTACTTC.

The chain links TRBV27 to TRBJ1-1; D is uncertain. The CDR3 covers 14 residues. Trimming pared 3 bases from V and 4 bases from J, leaving 12 bases between. Germline V gives CDR1 MNHEY, CDR2 SMNVEV (reference sequence). CDR3 sequence: CASSLAPGITEAFF. CDR3 coding DNA: TGTGCCAGCAGTTTGGCCCCGGGGATCACTGAAGCTTTCTTT.

Comment on this clone: Other DNA sequences from this sample encode an identical CDR3 as well. This chain connects TRBV7-2 to TRBJ2-7; no definite D call. V was shortened by 5 bases and J by 2 bases, with 10 bases between the two germline ends. The CDR3 has 13 amino acids. Germline V gene data show CDR1 as SGHTA and CDR2 as FQGNSA. CDR3 sequence: CASSPRVAYEQYF. For the CDR3, the DNA is TGTGCCAGCAGCCCTCGTGTAGCCTACGAGCAGTACTTC. The whole variable domain, remainder taken from reference TRBV7-2 and TRBJ2-7, is GAGVSQSPSNKVTEKGKDVELRCDPISGHTALYWYRQSLGQGLEFLIYFQGNSAPDKSGLPSDRFSAERTGGSVSTLTIQRTQQEDSAVYLCASSPRVAYEQYFGPGTRLTVT.

This clone was detected once. V gene TRBV5-6 combines with J gene TRBJ1-1, with D perhaps matching TRBD1 (6 bases). Trimming shortened V by 3 bases and J by 0 bases, and 9 bases separated the two germline ends. CDR1 SGHDT and CDR2 YYEEEE come from the germline V gene. The CDR3 covers 14 residues. As DNA, the CDR3 is TGTGCCAGCAGCTCTGGACAGTTGAACACTGAAGCTTTCTTT. This encodes CASSSGQLNTEAFF.

The chain employs TRBV5-4 and TRBJ2-2, with D unclear. The germline gives CDR1 SGHNT, CDR2 YYREEE (reference sequence). The CDR3 has 17 amino acids. Trimming removed 0 bases at V and 0 bases at J, with 12 bases between. The DNA of the CDR3 is TGTGCCAGCAGCTTGGGTGTTGGGCGAACGAACACCGGGGAGCTGTTTTTT. This translates into CASSLGVGRTNTGELFF.

This chain links TRBV13 with TRBJ2-1, with D possibly TRBD2 on 7 matching bases. This CDR3 contains 15 residues. Trimming shortened V by 2 bases and J by 6 bases, and 14 bases separated the two germline ends. Looked up from germline, CDR1 is PRHDT and CDR2 is FYEKMQ (reference sequence). The CDR3 spells CASSLPRGASNEQFF. The CDR3 nucleotides are TGTGCCAGCAGCTTACCCCGGGGGGCGTCCAATGAGCAGTTCTTC.

This clone has a single count. Here the CDR3 reads CASSLVRGNEQFF. The DNA for the CDR3 is TGTGCCAGCAGCTTGGTCCGAGGCAATGAGCAGTTCTTC. V usage is TRBV7-3 and J usage is TRBJ2-1; D gene uncertain. V dropped 3 bases and J dropped 6 bases, with 9 bases sitting between them. Germline V gives CDR1 SGHTA, CDR2 FQGTGA. This CDR3 spans 13 amino acids.

V is TRBV20-1 and J is TRBJ2-5; D unresolved. V dropped 4 bases and J dropped 5 bases, with 8 bases sitting between them. This CDR3 spans 11 amino acids. Per germline, CDR1 DFQATT and CDR2 SNEGSKA (reference sequence). Here the CDR3 DNA reads TGCAGTGCTATTGAGGCCGAGACCCAGTACTTC. Amino acids: CSAIEAETQYF.

The chain employs TRBV25-1 and TRBJ2-7, with a possible D match to TRBD1 (5 bases). V lost 6 bases to trimming and J lost 1 base, with 10 bases between them. This CDR3 has 13 residues. The germline V gene has CDR1 MGHDK and CDR2 SYGVNS. Written as DNA, the CDR3 is TGTGCCAGCAGGGACACCGCATCCTACGAGCAGTACTTC. Its translation: CASRDTASYEQYF.

This chain connects TRBV6-1 to TRBJ1-1; 7 nucleotides agree with TRBD1. Germline CDR1 and CDR2: MNHNS and SASEGT. The ends lost 4 bases at V and 4 bases at J; junction bases unmatched: 9. The CDR3 contains 15 residues. The CDR3 region is CASSVARGIGTEAFF. In DNA, the CDR3 is TGTGCCAGCAGTGTGGCCAGGGGGATCGGCACTGAAGCTTTCTTT.

The chain employs TRBV6-1 and TRBJ2-7; 9 bases are shared with TRBD1. V trimming: 10 bases; J trimming: 4 bases; junction bases outside the gene matches: 8. CDR3 length: 13 residues. The germline V gene has CDR1 MNHNS and CDR2 SASEGT. CDR3: CAITGTGYYEQYF. The CDR3 coding sequence is TGTGCCATCACCGGGACAGGGTATTACGAGCAGTACTTC.

A word on this clone: Other DNA sequences in the same sample also yield this CDR3. This sequence joins TRBV28 and TRBJ1-2; TRBD1 agrees at 9 bases. The V and J ends lost 6 bases and 2 bases, in that order; junction bases with no gene match: 1. This CDR3 has 13 residues. The germline V gene has CDR1 MDHEN and CDR2 SYDVKM. CDR3 coding DNA: TGTGCCAGCAGAGGGACAGGGAACTATGGCTACACCTTC. This codes for CASRGTGNYGYTF.

Note on this clone: Within the sample, other DNA sequences also encode this same CDR3. The rearrangement joins TRBV2 to TRBJ2-2; the match to TRBD2 covers 11 bases. V was pared by 6 bases and J by 4 bases, with 4 bases of the junction left unmatched. The CDR3 extends over 15 amino acids. Germline V gives CDR1 SNHLY, CDR2 FYNNEI. The CDR3 DNA reads TGTGCCAGCAGGGGGACTAGCGGCGGCACCGGGGAGCTGTTTTTT. It yields the protein CASRGTSGGTGELFF.

This clone was detected once. The V call is TRBV7-9, the J call TRBJ2-2; D uncertain. V was trimmed by 6 bases and J by 0 bases, leaving 8 bases between them. The CDR3 runs to 14 residues. Germline CDR1 reads SEHNR; CDR2 reads FQNEAQ (reference sequence). In nucleotides, the CDR3 is TGTGCCAGCAGTCCCCGGGCGAACACCGGGGAGCTGTTTTTT. This codes for CASSPRANTGELFF.

The J gene is TRBJ2-3, the V gene TRBV13, with TRBD2 identical over 9 bases. The junction had 6 bases not matched to a gene; V was cut back by 5 bases and J by 0 bases. CDR3 length: 16 amino acids. CDR1 is PRHDT, CDR2 FYEKMQ, per germline (reference sequence). In nucleotides, the CDR3 is TGTGCCAGCAGCCCCAGCGGGAGGCGTAGCACAGATACGCAGTATTTT. Protein product: CASSPSGRRSTDTQYF.

This clone was detected a few times. The chain couples TRBV29-1 to TRBJ1-1; D gene unclear. Trimming took off 4 bases at V and 0 bases at J, with 6 bases between the two ends. CDR3 size: 12 residues. The germline CDR1 and CDR2 sequences are SQVTM and ANQGSEA. CDR3 residues: CSVGSMNTEAFF. In DNA, the CDR3 is TGCAGCGTTGGCAGCATGAACACTGAAGCTTTCTTT.

The chain recombines TRBV18 with TRBJ2-7; TRBD1 agrees at 8 bases. Germline lookup yields CDR1 KGHSH and CDR2 LQKENI. CDR3 length: 13 amino acids. V trimming: 4 bases; J trimming: 7 bases; junction bases outside the gene matches: 6. This CDR3 is CASSRKDREEQYF. For the CDR3, the DNA is TGTGCCAGCTCACGAAAGGACAGGGAGGAGCAGTACTTC.

V gene TRBV7-2 combines with J gene TRBJ1-3; a weak D match, TRBD1 (5 bases). V gave up 7 bases and J gave up 3 bases, with 13 bases separating them. CDR3 length equals 14 residues. Per germline, CDR1 SGHTA and CDR2 FQGNSA. CDR3 sequence: CASTREGDGNTIYF. CDR3 bases: TGTGCCAGCACCCGAGAAGGGGATGGAAACACCATATATTTT. The whole variable domain, remainder taken from reference TRBV7-2 and TRBJ1-3, is GAGVSQSPSNKVTEKGKDVELRCDPISGHTALYWYRQSLGQGLEFLIYFQGNSAPDKSGLPSDRFSAERTGGSVSTLTIQRTQQEDSAVYLCASTREGDGNTIYFGEGSWLTVV.

This clone showed up just a few times. A read error may explain this, as a much larger clone is one base away. The CDR3 here is CASSLDVNTEAFF. The CDR3 nucleotides are TGTGCCAGCAGCTTGGACGTGAACACTGAAGCTTTCTTT. The V and J genes are TRBV5-4 and TRBJ1-1, with no clear D. Germline CDR1 reads SGHNT; CDR2 reads YYREEE (reference sequence). The V gene lost 0 bases and the J gene lost 0 bases, with 3 bases spanning the gap. The CDR3 is 13 amino acids.

The chain joins TRBV23-1 to TRBJ1-2; D uncertain. TRBV23-1 is identified as an open reading frame with a role that is uncertain. The CDR3 spans 13 residues. Trimming took off 7 bases at V and 7 bases at J, with 16 bases between the two ends. Written as DNA, the CDR3 is TGCGCCAGCAATCCCAAGGAGGGCATTGGCTACACCTTC. It codes for CASNPKEGIGYTF.

V gene TRBV7-2 combines with J gene TRBJ1-1; D ambiguous. Germline CDR1 and CDR2: SGHTA and FQGNSA. This CDR3 has 14 amino acids. V lost 2 bases to trimming and J lost 8 bases, with 15 bases between them. In nucleotides, the CDR3 is TGTGCCAGCAGCTTAAAGTGGGAAGCACGAGAAGCTTTCTTT. Its protein product is CASSLKWEAREAFF.